Listed here are 25 T cell receptor beta chains from one sample, sequenced in a study of shared clonotypes between healthy human individuals. Naive-designated CD8 cells lacked CD45RO, were positively enriched for CCR7, and omitted terminally differentiated effector memory CD45RA+ cells. Libraries were prepared by immunoSEQ multiplex PCR; TCRdb keeps only in-frame clonotypes and omits some of them. The top ten hold roughly 1.2% of the sample, which has 1.5 million to 2.5 million clones, around 96% seen once. The sequenced sample was naive CD8+ T cells sorted from blood. The receptors derive from a man between 18 and 35 years old in good health.

This clone was seen a single time. The genes are TRBV14 and TRBJ2-5, with D tentatively TRBD2 (6 bases). The CDR3 runs to 14 residues. Trimming removed 1 base at V and 9 bases at J, with 15 bases between. The germline V gene encodes CDR1 SGHDN and CDR2 FVKESK. For the CDR3, the DNA is TGTGCCAGCAGCCAAGTGAGGGGCGGGAATGCCCAGTACTTC. This translates into CASSQVRGGNAQYF.

This clone was seen a handful of times. This sequence joins TRBV7-9 and TRBJ1-1; 7 nucleotides match TRBD1. Trimming cost V 4 bases and J 3 bases; bases outside gene matches: 2. CDR3 size: 13 residues. Germline V CDR1 and CDR2: SEHNR, FQNEAQ (reference sequence). In DNA form, the CDR3 reads TGTGCCAGCAGCTCAGACAGGGACACTGAAGCTTTCTTT. Its translation is CASSSDRDTEAFF.

The V and J genes are TRBV13 and TRBJ2-1; possibly TRBD2 for D (6 bases). CDR3 length equals 13 residues. Trimming removed 8 bases from V and 7 bases from J, with 15 bases in between. The germline CDR1 and CDR2 sequences are PRHDT and FYEKMQ (reference sequence). CDR3 nucleotide sequence: TGTGCCAGCTTTGGGGGGTCGAGGAATGAGCAGTTCTTC. It specifies CASFGGSRNEQFF.

The chain is built from TRBV7-8 and TRBJ2-3, with D unresolved. V lost 4 bases, J lost 2 bases, and 19 bases lay in between. In germline, CDR1 is SGHVS, CDR2 FQNEAQ. This CDR3 is built from 17 residues. The CDR3 reads CASSSLTVLLPTDTQYF. CDR3 bases: TGTGCCAGCAGCTCCCTGACCGTACTACTACCCACAGATACGCAGTATTTT.

The table lists this clone with a few counts. The chain couples TRBV4-3 to TRBJ2-3; weak D call: TRBD1 (6 bases). Germline CDR1 LGHNA, CDR2 YSLEER. This CDR3 is 15 amino acids long. The germline V and J ends were trimmed by 0 bases and 2 bases, with 9 bases remaining between them. The CDR3 DNA is TGCGCCAGCAGCCAAGATGGGGACAACACAGATACGCAGTATTTT. The encoded protein is CASSQDGDNTDTQYF.

On this clone itself: This CDR3 is also generated by other DNA sequences in the sample. The chain couples TRBV28 to TRBJ2-3; D gene ambiguous. Trimming shortened V by 3 bases and J by 3 bases, and 4 bases separated the two germline ends. The CDR3 is made up of 12 amino acids. CDR1 is MDHEN and CDR2 is SYDVKM in the germline V gene. CDR3 loop: CASSFRTDTQYF. The CDR3 DNA follows: TGTGCCAGCAGTTTTAGGACAGATACGCAGTATTTT.

A word on this clone: At the DNA level, this CDR3 is encoded by other sequences in the same sample as well. Here the CDR3 DNA reads TGTGCCTGGAGTCGACTAGCCCCCGGGGAGCTGTTTTTT. It is translated as CAWSRLAPGELFF. The chain combines TRBV30 with TRBJ2-2; 7 bases map to TRBD2. With V trimmed by 2 bases and J by 6 bases, 3 bases remained unmatched. The CDR3 covers 13 residues. Germline CDR1 reads GTSNPN; CDR2 reads SVGIG (reference sequence).

The DNA for the CDR3 is TGTGCCAGTACCCCCTCCGGACAGAACTATGGCTACACCTTC. It is translated as CASTPSGQNYGYTF. The chain has TRBV27 and TRBJ1-2; a weak D match, TRBD1 (6 bases). The V end lost 9 bases, the J end lost 2 bases, and 16 bases lay between the germline ends. Germline loops: CDR1 MNHEY, CDR2 SMNVEV (reference sequence). This CDR3 region has 14 residues.

The rearrangement joins TRBV11-2 to TRBJ2-3; D gene unclear. Germline V lookup: CDR1 SGHAT, CDR2 FQNNGV. V lost 2 bases to trimming and J lost 1 base, with 16 bases between them. The CDR3 has 17 residues. CDR3 DNA: TGTGCCAGCAGCTTAACTTCGGGCCCCTCGGGCACAGATACGCAGTATTTT. It specifies CASSLTSGPSGTDTQYF.

The rearrangement uses TRBV5-1 and TRBJ2-3; no firm D call. The CDR3 contains 14 residues. V lost 0 bases to trimming and J lost 2 bases, with 7 bases between them. Germline assignment: CDR1 SGHRS and CDR2 YFSETQ. The chain's CDR3 is CASSLDRVTDTQYF. The CDR3 DNA reads as TGCGCCAGCAGCTTGGACCGGGTCACAGATACGCAGTATTTT.

The chain employs TRBV7-9 and TRBJ1-2, with D uncertain. Trimming pared 3 bases from V and 3 bases from J, leaving 17 bases between. CDR3 length equals 16 residues. CDR1 is SEHNR, CDR2 FQNEAQ, per germline (reference sequence). CDR3 DNA: TGTGCCAGCAGCTTCTCCGATGTGGGGTCAGACTATGGCTACACCTTC. It encodes CASSFSDVGSDYGYTF.

As DNA, the CDR3 is TGCGCCAGCACCGGGACTAGCGGGGTGAATGAGCAGTTCTTC. Protein: CASTGTSGVNEQFF. The rearrangement links TRBV5-1 to TRBJ2-1; 13 nucleotides line up with TRBD2. Germline values: CDR1 SGHRS, CDR2 YFSETQ. This CDR3 contains 14 residues. Trimming removed 6 bases from V and 7 bases from J; junction bases left unmatched: 4.

The V gene is TRBV14, the J gene TRBJ2-1, with 12 bases lining up with TRBD2. After removal of 6 bases from V and 6 bases from J, the junction contained 6 bases not matched to a gene. CDR1 is SGHDN and CDR2 is FVKESK in the germline V gene. The CDR3 consists of 15 residues. The CDR3 sequence is CASSLGLAGTNEQFF. CDR3 coding DNA: TGTGCCAGCAGTCTCGGACTAGCGGGGACCAATGAGCAGTTCTTC. Complete variable domain (other parts from reference TRBV14 and TRBJ2-1): EAGVTQFPSHSVIEKGQTVTLRCDPISGHDNLYWYRRVMGKEIKFLLHFVKESKQDESGMPNNRFLAERTGGTYSTLKVQPAELEDSGVYFCASSLGLAGTNEQFFGPGTRLTVL.

As to this clone: The same CDR3 can be traced to other DNA sequences in this sample. This chain links TRBV6-5 with TRBJ2-7, with 8 nucleotides matching TRBD2. In germline, CDR1 is MNHEY, CDR2 SVGAGI. The trim removed 0 bases at V and 5 bases at J, leaving 6 bases unmatched. The CDR3 runs 15 residues. DNA of the CDR3: TGTGCCAGCAGTTACTCCCCCGGACTAGCAGACGAGCAGTACTTC. Its translation: CASSYSPGLADEQYF.

This clone has only one observation. This chain uses TRBV6-5 with TRBJ1-6; D gene ambiguous. The CDR3 runs 13 residues. Trimming took off 0 bases at V and 11 bases at J, with 8 bases between the two ends. The germline CDR1 and CDR2 sequences are MNHEY and SVGAGI. CDR3 residues: CASSYSLATPLHF. For the CDR3, the DNA is TGTGCCAGCAGTTACTCTTTGGCCACACCCCTCCACTTT.

The rearrangement joins TRBV27 to TRBJ1-2, with D uncertain. Looked up from germline, CDR1 is MNHEY and CDR2 is SMNVEV (reference sequence). This CDR3 contains 13 residues. V lost 1 base, J lost 6 bases, and 9 bases lay in between. The CDR3 protein is CASSLFAGDGYTF. The CDR3 nucleotides read TGTGCCAGCAGTTTATTCGCCGGGGATGGCTACACCTTC.

This clone turned up a few times. J is TRBJ1-1 and V is TRBV27; weak D call: TRBD1 (6 bases). Per germline, CDR1 MNHEY and CDR2 SMNVEV (reference sequence). The CDR3 has 14 residues. Trimming removed 5 bases from V and 3 bases from J, with 13 bases in between. The CDR3 protein is CASSADRPYTEAFF. CDR3 nucleotide sequence: TGTGCCAGCAGTGCAGACAGGCCATACACTGAAGCTTTCTTT.

With respect to this clone: This same CDR3 is encoded by further DNA sequences in the sample. This sequence joins TRBV28 and TRBJ2-7; D gene uncertain. The CDR3 spans 11 residues. Germline CDR1 reads MDHEN; CDR2 reads SYDVKM. V was trimmed by 6 bases and J by 3 bases, leaving 6 bases between them. CDR3 in DNA: TGTGCCAGCAGCCCAGGCTACGAGCAGTACTTC. Amino acids: CASSPGYEQYF.

This clone has just a few counts. The chain recombines TRBV15 with TRBJ2-6; D unclear. Trimming shortened V by 0 bases and J by 0 bases, and 6 bases separated the two germline ends. CDR3 length: 16 amino acids. CDR1 LNHNV and CDR2 YYDKDF come from the germline V gene (reference sequence). The CDR3 protein is CATSRDPLSGANVLTF. The CDR3 coding sequence is TGTGCCACCAGCAGAGATCCCCTCTCTGGGGCCAACGTCCTGACTTTC.

Note on this clone: At the DNA level, this CDR3 is encoded by other sequences in the same sample as well. J is TRBJ2-7 and V is TRBV18; D remains unclear. CDR3 size: 13 residues. V lost 6 bases and J 2 bases, leaving 11 bases between the germline ends. Germline V gene data show CDR1 as KGHSH and CDR2 as LQKENI. CDR3 DNA: TGTGCCAGCTCCCCAGGACGGGCCTACGAGCAGTACTTC. Translating it yields CASSPGRAYEQYF.

The rearrangement uses TRBV7-8 and TRBJ2-3; 16 nucleotides align to TRBD2. CDR3 length equals 17 residues. V shed 4 bases and J 4 bases; nucleotides not matched to a gene: 5. Germline CDR1 and CDR2: SGHVS and FQNEAQ. The CDR3: CASSWGLAGGPSDTQYF. The CDR3 bases are TGTGCCAGCAGCTGGGGACTAGCGGGGGGGCCGTCAGATACGCAGTATTTT.

This chain links TRBV9 with TRBJ1-1; tentatively, D is TRBD1 (5 bases). CDR3 length equals 15 residues. V dropped 4 bases and J dropped 0 bases, with 13 bases sitting between them. Germline V CDR1 and CDR2: SGDLS, YYNGEE. The CDR3: CASSTSGTVNTEAFF. Written as DNA, the CDR3 is TGTGCCAGCAGCACGTCCGGGACGGTGAACACTGAAGCTTTCTTT. Variable domain in full (rest from reference TRBV9 and TRBJ1-1): DSGVTQTPKHLITATGQRVTLRCSPRSGDLSVYWYQQSLDQGLQFLIQYYNGEERAKGNILERFSAQQFPDLHSELNLSSLELGDSALYFCASSTSGTVNTEAFFGQGTRLTVV.

V usage is TRBV4-1 and J usage is TRBJ2-1; the D gene is possibly TRBD2 (6 bases). V lost 4 bases and J 5 bases, leaving 15 bases between the germline ends. This CDR3 is 15 amino acids long. From germline, CDR1 is MGHRA and CDR2 YSYEKL. The CDR3 loop is CASSRLLAPHNEQFF. The CDR3 bases are TGCGCCAGCAGCCGCCTTCTAGCGCCCCACAATGAGCAGTTCTTC.

The genes are TRBV7-2 and TRBJ1-1; D gene uncertain. V lost 1 base to trimming and J lost 3 bases, with 9 bases between them. Germline CDR1 reads SGHTA; CDR2 reads FQGNSA. The CDR3 runs to 14 residues. The CDR3 loop reads CASSLEPLYTEAFF. The CDR3 DNA is TGTGCCAGCAGCTTAGAGCCCCTATACACTGAAGCTTTCTTT.

The chain combines TRBV30 with TRBJ1-3; D not resolved. Germline V lookup: CDR1 GTSNPN, CDR2 SVGIG (reference sequence). The CDR3 length is 17 residues. V lost 8 bases and J 2 bases, leaving 25 bases between the germline ends. The CDR3 region is CATQVGRHGLPGNTIYF. CDR3 DNA: TGTGCCACCCAAGTGGGTAGGCATGGACTACCTGGAAACACCATATATTTT.